What follows are 20 T cell receptor beta chains derived from one specimen sequenced in a study of CD8 T cells in ankylosing spondylitis. Study-wide findings and caveats: Apparently characteristic of ankylosing spondylitis blood was a TCR beta motif (roughly eight highly homologous variants).

TCRdb reanalysed the 5' RACE reads using MiXCR and keeps one entry per CDR3 protein. The sample has 700,000 or so distinct CDR3 sequences, 19% seen once; the top ten hold approximately 18%. These receptors' targets are unknown. Sequenced material: blood, either unsorted or a sorted T cell fraction (not recorded which). These TCRs come from a male donor with ankylosing spondylitis.

In this sample, this clonotype turned up a few times. The chain combines TRBV20-1 with TRBJ1-5; TRBD1 aligns across 11 bases. The CDR3 runs 14 residues. The germline V gene has CDR1 DFQATT and CDR2 SNEGSKA (reference sequence). With 1 base clipped from V and 7 bases from J, the junction kept 3 bases outside the gene matches. The CDR3 nucleotides are TGCAGTGCTAGAGGAGGGACAGGGGGACAGCCCCAGCATTTT. Its translation: CSARGGTGGQPQHF.

In its sample, this clonotype was seen a few times. This chain uses TRBV7-9 with TRBJ2-1; D is unclear. Germline values: CDR1 SEHNR, CDR2 FQNEAQ (reference sequence). V dropped 2 bases and J dropped 8 bases, with 7 bases sitting between them. This CDR3 region has 12 residues. The CDR3 DNA reads as TGTGCCAGCAGCTTATCCGCCGATGAGCAGTTCTTC. Encoded protein: CASSLSADEQFF.

The chain uses TRBV3-1 and TRBJ2-1; TRBD2 matches 7 bases. Germline CDR1 LGHDT, CDR2 YNNKEL (reference sequence). V lost 1 base and J lost 5; bases outside the gene matches: 11. There are 17 residues in the CDR3. The CDR3 spells CASSQGGAGVYHNEQFF. The CDR3 DNA reads TGTGCCAGCAGCCAAGGCGGGGCGGGAGTATATCACAATGAGCAGTTCTTC.

The rearrangement joins TRBV4-1 to TRBJ1-3; D remains unclear. Germline lookup yields CDR1 MGHRA and CDR2 YSYEKL. The CDR3 sequence is 15 residues long. Trimming took 0 bases from V and 3 from J, leaving 9 bases between them. The CDR3 nucleotides are TGCGCCAGCAGCCAAGATCCGATGTATGGAAACACCATATATTTT. Translating it yields CASSQDPMYGNTIYF.

In its sample, this clonotype was seen a few times. The gene calls are TRBV6-2 or TRBV6-3 and TRBJ2-7, with TRBD2 matching 11 bases. In germline, CDR1 is MNHEY, CDR2 SVGEGT. Unmatched junction bases numbered 3, after V lost 2 bases and J lost 3 bases. The CDR3 has 15 amino acids. As DNA, the CDR3 is TGTGCCAGCAGTTACGAGACTAGCGGGGTCTACGAGCAGTACTTC. This codes for CASSYETSGVYEQYF.

This chain links TRBV2 with TRBJ1-1; D unresolved. The CDR3 extends over 14 amino acids. The germline V and J ends were trimmed by 7 bases and 0 bases, with 12 bases remaining between them. Germline assignment: CDR1 SNHLY and CDR2 FYNNEI. Here the CDR3 reads CASTSEAVNTEAFF. The CDR3 DNA sequence: TGTGCCAGCACCTCAGAGGCAGTGAACACTGAAGCTTTCTTT.

This chain uses TRBV27 with TRBJ2-2; 9 nucleotides align to TRBD1. J lost 0 bases, V lost 6 bases, and 14 bases had no gene match. Per the germline V gene, CDR1 is MNHEY and CDR2 is SMNVEV (reference sequence). CDR3 size: 19 residues. CDR3 sequence reads: CASSKFSLRDRANTGELFF. CDR3 in DNA: TGTGCCAGCAGCAAGTTTTCCCTAAGGGACAGGGCGAACACCGGGGAGCTGTTTTTT.

This clonotype occurred many times. The chain combines TRBV5-1 with TRBJ2-7; TRBD1 is a possible D gene (5 bases). The CDR3 loop spans 13 amino acids. V was cut by 1 base and J by 9 bases, with 14 bases left in between. CDR1 is SGHRS and CDR2 is YFSETQ in the germline V gene. DNA of the CDR3: TGCGCCAGCAGCTTGCAGGGTCCGTCGGGGCAGTACTTC. The encoded protein is CASSLQGPSGQYF.

The chain is built from TRBV11-2 and TRBJ2-7; a possible D gene is TRBD2 (5 bases). Germline CDR1 and CDR2: SGHAT and FQNNGV. The CDR3 has 16 residues. V lost 3 bases, J lost 2 bases, and 17 bases lay in between. This CDR3 is CASSFGGSGITYEQYF. For the CDR3, the DNA is TGTGCCAGCAGCTTTGGAGGCAGCGGAATTACCTACGAGCAGTACTTC.

V and J are TRBV7-9 and TRBJ2-3, with D unclear. Trimming cost V 2 bases and J 0 bases, with 9 bases left between them. The CDR3 is made up of 15 amino acids. From germline, CDR1 is SEHNR and CDR2 FQNEAQ (reference sequence). The CDR3 nucleotides read TGTGCCAGCAGCTTAATCAGTCTTAGCACAGATACGCAGTATTTT. It codes for CASSLISLSTDTQYF.

This clonotype occurred a few times. The chain joins TRBV6-5 to TRBJ1-2; possible D gene TRBD1, 6 bases. In germline, CDR1 is MNHEY, CDR2 SVGAGI. Trimming left V 0 bases short and J 1 base short, with 9 bases between. This CDR3 contains 15 residues. CDR3 DNA sequence: TGTGCCAGCAGTTACTCGCCAGGGGATAACTATGGCTACACCTTC. It encodes CASSYSPGDNYGYTF.

The V call is TRBV6-5, the J call TRBJ1-6; D is ambiguous. There are 15 residues in the CDR3. V lost 2 bases and J lost 4, with 9 bases in between. Germline CDR1 MNHEY, CDR2 SVGAGI. CDR3 DNA sequence: TGTGCCAGCAGTTACGCGTCAGAGTATAATTCACCCCTCCACTTT. This gives the protein CASSYASEYNSPLHF.

The chain uses TRBV20-1 and TRBJ1-4; possibly TRBD1 for D (6 bases). V dropped 3 bases and J dropped 8 bases, with 10 bases sitting between them. CDR1 is DFQATT and CDR2 is SNEGSKA in the germline V gene (reference sequence). This CDR3 comprises 12 residues. CDR3 region: CSASQRGEKLFF. The CDR3 coding sequence is TGCAGTGCTAGTCAAAGGGGGGAAAAACTGTTTTTT.

This clonotype was observed a few times. The CDR3 sequence: CASSLRTGGMVTGELFF. The CDR3 nucleotides read TGTGCCAGCAGTCTACGGACAGGGGGCATGGTCACCGGGGAGCTGTTTTTT. This chain uses TRBV12-3 or TRBV12-4 with TRBJ2-2, with 11 bases that match TRBD1. The CDR3 is made up of 17 amino acids. The V segment lost 5 bases and the J segment 4 bases; nucleotides outside the gene matches: 9.

This clonotype was seen only a few times. J is TRBJ2-5 and V is TRBV29-1; D gene uncertain. The length of the CDR3 is 13 residues. V lost 3 bases and J lost 4, with 12 bases in between. Germline values: CDR1 SQVTM, CDR2 ANQGSEA. CDR3 loop: CSVDLSLGETQYF. The DNA of the CDR3 is TGCAGCGTTGACCTGAGTCTGGGAGAGACCCAGTACTTC.

This clonotype came up many times. The chain carries TRBV29-1 and TRBJ2-7; no firm D call. Trimming removed 6 bases from V and 0 bases from J, with 6 bases in between. This CDR3 contains 11 residues. Per the germline V gene, CDR1 is SQVTM and CDR2 is ANQGSEA. In DNA, the CDR3 is TGCAGCGTCGCCAGCTCCTACGAGCAGTACTTC. As protein: CSVASSYEQYF.

The V call is TRBV18, the J call TRBJ1-5; 10 positions match TRBD1. Per the germline V gene, CDR1 is KGHSH and CDR2 is LQKENI. The CDR3 extends over 16 amino acids. Germline trimming cut 3 bases from V and 2 bases from J; bases unmatched to any gene: 4. The chain's CDR3 is CASSPGTGDRNQPQHF. The CDR3 DNA reads as TGTGCCAGCTCACCGGGGACAGGGGATCGCAATCAGCCCCAGCATTTT.

The CDR3 bases are TGCGCCAGCAGCCAAGATTGGACAGGGGGAGAGCCCCAGCATTTT. As protein: CASSQDWTGGEPQHF. The chain carries TRBV4-1 and TRBJ1-5, with TRBD1 matching over 10 bases. V shed 0 bases and J 8 bases; nucleotides not matched to a gene: 4. This CDR3 has 15 amino acids. CDR1 and CDR2 (germline): MGHRA, YSYEKL.

The V gene is TRBV11-2, the J gene TRBJ2-7; D gene ambiguous. Germline-derived CDR1 and CDR2 are SGHAT and FQNNGV. Deletions cut 5 bases from V and 2 bases from J, with 16 bases between. The CDR3 contains 15 residues. This chain's CDR3 is CASSPGGSNPYEQYF. CDR3 DNA: TGTGCCAGCAGCCCCGGTGGCAGTAACCCCTACGAGCAGTACTTC.

This clonotype was observed a single time. The V call is TRBV6-5, the J call TRBJ1-1; 7 nucleotides match TRBD1. The length of the CDR3 is 16 residues. CDR1 is MNHEY, CDR2 SVGAGI, per germline. V was clipped by 4 bases and J by 2 bases; unmatched bases: 10. The CDR3 DNA follows: TGTGCCAGCAGTTTACGCGACTACAGGGGAAACACTGAAGCTTTCTTT. Translating it yields CASSLRDYRGNTEAFF.